What follows describes a single T cell receptor beta chain. The sample belongs to a study of blood T cell repertoires in COVID-19. CDR3 length: 14 amino acids. Trimming pared 0 bases from V and 4 bases from J, leaving 9 bases between. From germline, CDR1 is MNHEY and CDR2 SVGAGI. In the original workflow: Reference gene primer amplification gave estimated nucleated cell counts. Measured with immunoSEQ multiplex PCR; TCRdb has only the in-frame clones, and not every one. V, J and clone size derive from that table, while D and trimming were established from the DNA sequence. The sample has about 190,000 clones, around 86% seen once.

The V gene is TRBV6-5, the J gene TRBJ2-5, with a possible D match to TRBD2 (6 bases). The clonotype comes from a woman aged 40 to 55 with acute or convalescent COVID-19. Input material: peripheral blood. The CDR3 DNA follows: TGTGCCAGCAGTTACTCGGGGCGGGGAGAGACCCAGTACTTC. Its translation is CASSYSGRGETQYF.